The T cell receptor (beta chain) under discussion was sequenced for a study of neurological immune-mediated disorders. General study results and limits: According to phylogenetic grouping, one related-CDR3 cluster, a possible signature, contained the repertoires of 18 of 34 multiple sclerosis patients.

A 10-nucleotide random UMI tagged transcripts in template-switch 5'RACE cDNA synthesis. Over 180 million TCR-beta sequences, together covering 15-18 subjects, were produced by every individual sequencing run that was carried out. TCRdb ran MiXCR on the 5' RACE reads and lists one entry per CDR3 protein. Of 50,000 to 65,000 distinct CDR3 sequences in the sample, less than 6% were seen once. On this clonotype itself: What it binds is unknown.

The length of the CDR3 is 14 residues. CDR1 and CDR2 from the germline V gene are LGHDT and YNNKEL (reference sequence). With 5 bases removed from V and 3 bases from J, the gap between germline ends came to 12 bases. The rearrangement uses TRBV3-1 and TRBJ2-3; possibly TRBD2 for D (5 bases). The source material was PBMCs. This receptor was identified in a woman between 50 and 59 years old with multiple sclerosis. Written as DNA, the CDR3 is TGTGCCAGCAGCGTAACCGGGATGACAGATACGCAGTATTTT. Residues: CASSVTGMTDTQYF.